One and the same sample provided the 14 T cell receptor beta chains below, sequenced in a study of blood T cell repertoires in COVID-19 (dated by TCRdb to 2018 to 2020). The library was prepared using the immunoSEQ multiplex PCR assay. Here the immuneACCESS table is served through TCRdb, limited to in-frame sequences with V and J called. Missing clones are a known gap in these copies; in checked studies unresolved V genes cover under half, and the rest lacks a known reason. The table for this sample lists 17,000 or so clones; 78% of them were counted only once. The top ten clonotypes cover approximately 22% of the sample. Material: peripheral blood. Source of these receptors: a man aged 55 to 70 with active or convalescent COVID-19.

This clone was found once. This sequence joins TRBV7-9 and TRBJ2-3, with 10 nucleotides matching TRBD1. Germline V gene lookup returns CDR1 SEHNR and CDR2 FQNEAQ (reference sequence). This CDR3 has 12 amino acids. The trim removed 5 bases at V and 9 bases at J, leaving 2 bases unmatched. Here the CDR3 reads CASSPGQGTQYF. CDR3 DNA sequence: TGTGCCAGCAGCCCGGGACAGGGGACGCAGTATTTT.

The chain uses TRBV29-1 and TRBJ1-1, with unresolved D. Per the germline V gene, CDR1 is SQVTM and CDR2 is ANQGSEA. This CDR3 region has 12 residues. The V and J ends lost 4 bases and 0 bases respectively, with 6 bases between them. The CDR3 region is CSVGHMNTEAFF. DNA for the CDR3: TGCAGCGTTGGTCACATGAACACTGAAGCTTTCTTT. Looking up the rest from reference TRBV29-1 and TRBJ1-1 gives the full variable domain: SAVISQKPSRDICQRGTSLTIQCQVDSQVTMMFWYRQQPGQSLTLIATANQGSEATYESGFVIDKFPISRPNLTFSTLTVSNMSPEDSSIYLCSVGHMNTEAFFGQGTRLTVV.

The chain carries TRBV5-1 and TRBJ1-4; TRBD1 agrees at 7 bases. Looked up from germline, CDR1 is SGHRS and CDR2 is YFSETQ. Losses at the gene ends were 5 bases for V and 8 bases for J; bases not matched to a gene: 12. The CDR3 runs to 15 residues. For the CDR3, the DNA is TGCGCCAGCAGATCTCAGGGGGAGATCTCAGAAAAACTGTTTTTT. Amino acids: CASRSQGEISEKLFF.

The chain has TRBV11-1 and TRBJ1-6, with a possible D match to TRBD1 (6 bases). With 5 bases removed from V and 10 bases from J, the gap between germline ends came to 21 bases. The CDR3 is made up of 16 amino acids. The germline V gene has CDR1 SGHAT and CDR2 FQDESV (reference sequence). CDR3 loop: CASSRSLRGLGSPLHF. In nucleotides, the CDR3 is TGTGCCAGCAGCCGTAGCCTCAGGGGTCTGGGATCACCCCTCCACTTT. Variable domain in full (rest from reference TRBV11-1 and TRBJ1-6): EAEVAQSPRYKITEKSQAVAFWCDPISGHATLYWYRQILGQGPELLVQFQDESVVDDSQLPKDRFSAERLKGVDSTLKIQPAELGDSAMYLCASSRSLRGLGSPLHFGNGTRLTVT.

This clone has a single count. J is TRBJ1-1 and V is TRBV5-6, with 9 nucleotides matching TRBD1. V lost 4 bases, J lost 3 bases, and 7 bases stayed unmatched. This CDR3 is 15 amino acids long. Germline V gives CDR1 SGHDT, CDR2 YYEEEE. CDR3 bases: TGTGCCAGCAGCCTTACAGGGGGCGAGGACACTGAAGCTTTCTTT. Its protein product is CASSLTGGEDTEAFF.

This clone was found a few times. The chain uses TRBV27 and TRBJ2-3, with D possibly being TRBD2 (5 bases). This CDR3 region has 13 residues. V shed 3 bases and J shed 4 bases, with 8 bases lying between them. CDR1 MNHEY and CDR2 SMNVEV come from the germline V gene (reference sequence). CDR3 sequence (DNA): TGTGCCAGCAGTTTCGGGATTTCAGATACGCAGTATTTT. Its translation is CASSFGISDTQYF.

The V and J genes are TRBV6-5 and TRBJ1-5, with D unclear. Trimming stripped 0 bases from V and 4 bases from J, with 10 bases between. Germline V gene data show CDR1 as MNHEY and CDR2 as SVGAGI. The CDR3 spans 15 residues. CDR3 in DNA: TGTGCCAGCAGTTACTCGATCCCCGGGAATCAGCCCCAGCATTTT. It encodes CASSYSIPGNQPQHF.

The chain couples TRBV10-2 to TRBJ1-4; weak D call: TRBD1 (5 bases). V lost 4 bases to trimming and J lost 7 bases, with 7 bases between them. Germline V lookup: CDR1 WSHSY, CDR2 SAAADI. CDR3 size: 12 residues. The CDR3 reads CASSVGVEKLFF. CDR3 DNA: TGCGCCAGCAGTGTAGGGGTTGAAAAACTGTTTTTT.

This clone was found once. Other DNA sequences from this sample encode an identical CDR3 as well. V usage is TRBV6-1 and J usage is TRBJ1-3; TRBD1 matches 7 bases. CDR3 length: 15 amino acids. The germline V gene encodes CDR1 MNHNS and CDR2 SASEGT. Trimming removed 3 bases from V and 0 bases from J; junction bases left unmatched: 2. Here the CDR3 reads CASSEDRNSGNTIYF. The CDR3 DNA reads TGTGCCAGCAGTGAGGACAGGAACTCTGGAAACACCATATATTTT.

V usage is TRBV11-2 and J usage is TRBJ1-6; D possibly corresponds to TRBD1 (5 bases). The CDR3 spans 18 residues. V gave up 4 bases and J gave up 6 bases, with 22 bases separating them. Germline CDR1 is SGHAT and CDR2 is FQNNGV. The CDR3 DNA sequence: TGTGCCAGCAGCTCGCCAACGGCCCGACAGACCTCTAATTCACCCCTCCACTTT. Its translation: CASSSPTARQTSNSPLHF.

The gene calls are TRBV19 and TRBJ2-5; a weak D match, TRBD1 (5 bases). The CDR3 contains 13 residues. V gave up 5 bases and J gave up 1 base, with 8 bases separating them. Germline lookup yields CDR1 LNHDA and CDR2 SQIVND (reference sequence). CDR3 protein: CASSAQVQETQYF. In DNA, the CDR3 is TGTGCCAGTAGTGCACAGGTCCAAGAGACCCAGTACTTC. Full variable domain (outside the CDR3, taken from reference TRBV19 and TRBJ2-5): DGGITQSPKYLFRKEGQNVTLSCEQNLNHDAMYWYRQDPGQGLRLIYYSQIVNDFQKGDIAEGYSVSREKKESFPLTVTSAQKNPTAFYLCASSAQVQETQYFGPGTRLLVL.

The rearrangement uses TRBV29-1 and TRBJ2-3; the D gene is possibly TRBD2 (5 bases). The length of the CDR3 is 16 residues. The V gene's germline CDR1 is SQVTM and CDR2 ANQGSEA. V lost 6 bases, J lost 0 bases, and 19 bases lay in between. CDR3 loop: CSVSAPLDGSTDTQYF. CDR3 sequence (DNA): TGCAGCGTCTCAGCCCCACTAGACGGAAGCACAGATACGCAGTATTTT.

The chain couples TRBV10-3 to TRBJ2-2; 9 bases agree with TRBD1. J gave up 4 bases and V 6 bases, and 3 bases lay outside the gene matches. This CDR3 is built from 14 residues. The germline V gene encodes CDR1 ENHRY and CDR2 SYGVKD. The CDR3 region has the DNA TGTGCCATCAGAGGGACAGGGACCACCGGGGAGCTGTTTTTT. This translates into CAIRGTGTTGELFF.

This chain links TRBV6-2 or TRBV6-3 with TRBJ2-3, with 7 bases fitting TRBD2. This CDR3 spans 14 amino acids. Germline V gene lookup returns CDR1 MNHEY and CDR2 SVGEGT. The J segment lost 4 bases and the V segment lost 2 bases, leaving 3 bases of the junction unmatched. In DNA, the CDR3 is TGTGCCAGCAGTTACGGGGGGGGTGCAGATACGCAGTATTTT. It codes for CASSYGGGADTQYF.